The source of this T cell receptor beta chain is a study of T cell responses to AZD1222 COVID-19 vaccine. Comment on this clone: Its antigen is unknown.

In germline, CDR1 is SGHNT, CDR2 YYREEE (reference sequence). The CDR3 spans 13 residues. V lost 10 bases and J lost 7, with 20 bases in between. Study-wide points: The CD4 TCRs associated with vaccination extended across spike and predominated at 160-218 and 743-854. Receipt of two AZD1222 doses was followed by a rise in Spike-specific TCR breadth and depth.

Data came from immunoSEQ multiplex PCR; TCRdb stores just in-frame clones and leaves some out. The sample consists of 150,000 to 200,000 clones, 92% of them appearing once. Sequenced here: peripheral blood, sampled on day 0 of MenACWY control vaccination. This sequence joins TRBV5-4 and TRBJ1-1; D might be TRBD1 (6 bases). This clonotype was sampled from an adult in good health. CDR3 region: CAFSLPGALEAFF. CDR3 bases: TGTGCCTTCTCGCTTCCGGGGGCCCTTGAAGCTTTCTTT.